These T cell receptor beta chains were read from a single sample in a study of blood T cell repertoires in COVID-19. Sequenced by immunoSEQ multiplex PCR; TCRdb stores in-frame clones only, minus some. The table lists 130,000 or so clones, roughly 80% of them singletons, with just under 5% in the top ten. Sequenced: peripheral blood. The receptors originated from an older woman with COVID-19, enrolled during active disease. CDR3s include the opening cysteine and the closing phenylalanine or tryptophan. Each record gives: V gene, J gene, D gene, clone size, CDR3 protein, CDR3 DNA. D genes are given only for firm matches. Size is stated for part of the rows, as once, few or many counts, or as a class when the clone is expanded.

v_call: TRBV30; j_call: TRBJ2-7; d_call: -; clone_size: -; cdr3_aa: CAWSVRGLGEQYF; cdr3_nt: TGTGCCTGGAGTGTACGAGGGCTTGGCGAGCAGTACTTC
v_call: TRBV5-4; j_call: TRBJ2-6; d_call: TRBD1; clone_size: -; cdr3_aa: CASSQGTAGANVLTF; cdr3_nt: TGTGCCAGCAGCCAAGGGACAGCCGGGGCCAACGTCCTGACTTTC
v_call: TRBV27; j_call: TRBJ2-7; d_call: -; clone_size: -; cdr3_aa: CASSEVPGLGYEQYF; cdr3_nt: TGTGCCAGCAGCGAAGTCCCGGGACTTGGCTACGAGCAGTACTTC
v_call: TRBV5-6; j_call: TRBJ2-5; d_call: -; clone_size: few; cdr3_aa: CASSYGIEQETQYF; cdr3_nt: TGTGCCAGCAGCTACGGGATTGAACAAGAGACCCAGTACTTC
v_call: TRBV7-9; j_call: TRBJ2-5; d_call: TRBD1; clone_size: -; cdr3_aa: CASSLTGTGQETQYF; cdr3_nt: TGTGCCAGCAGCCTAACAGGGACAGGGCAGGAGACCCAGTACTTC
v_call: TRBV7-3; j_call: TRBJ2-1; d_call: -; clone_size: -; cdr3_aa: CASSLMGQPSNEQFF; cdr3_nt: TGTGCCAGCAGCTTAATGGGACAACCCTCCAATGAGCAGTTCTTC
v_call: TRBV6-2/TRBV6-3; j_call: TRBJ2-1; d_call: -; clone_size: -; cdr3_aa: CASSYRGRYNEQFF; cdr3_nt: TGTGCCAGCAGTTACAGGGGTCGCTACAATGAGCAGTTCTTC
v_call: TRBV19; j_call: TRBJ1-2; d_call: -; clone_size: once; cdr3_aa: CASSKLSDRGGYTF; cdr3_nt: TGTGCCAGTAGTAAACTCTCGGACCGCGGGGGCTACACCTTC
v_call: TRBV15; j_call: TRBJ1-1; d_call: TRBD1; clone_size: -; cdr3_aa: CATSRDLGQGWGTEAFF; cdr3_nt: TGTGCCACCAGCAGAGATCTCGGACAGGGGTGGGGAACTGAAGCTTTCTTT
v_call: TRBV14; j_call: TRBJ1-4; d_call: TRBD1; clone_size: -; cdr3_aa: CASSPRQGGTNEKLFF; cdr3_nt: TGTGCCAGCAGCCCGCGACAGGGCGGCACTAATGAAAAACTGTTTTTT
v_call: TRBV9; j_call: TRBJ1-2; d_call: TRBD1; clone_size: -; cdr3_aa: CASSDTGTGANGYTF; cdr3_nt: TGTGCCAGCAGCGACACCGGGACAGGGGCTAATGGCTACACCTTC
v_call: TRBV7-9; j_call: TRBJ1-1; d_call: -; clone_size: -; cdr3_aa: CASSATANTEAFF; cdr3_nt: TGTGCCAGCAGCGCCACAGCGAACACTGAAGCTTTCTTT
v_call: TRBV7-2; j_call: TRBJ2-5; d_call: TRBD1; clone_size: -; cdr3_aa: CASSLRTGRETQYF; cdr3_nt: TGTGCCAGCAGCCTCCGGACAGGGAGAGAGACCCAGTACTTC
v_call: TRBV7-6; j_call: TRBJ2-1; d_call: -; clone_size: -; cdr3_aa: CASSPRGKGYNEQFF; cdr3_nt: TGTGCCAGCAGCCCCAGGGGAAAGGGCTACAATGAGCAGTTCTTC
v_call: TRBV7-8; j_call: TRBJ2-2; d_call: TRBD1; clone_size: -; cdr3_aa: CASSEGTGYTGELFF; cdr3_nt: TGTGCCAGCAGCGAAGGGACAGGGTACACCGGGGAGCTGTTTTTT
v_call: TRBV7-3; j_call: TRBJ1-3; d_call: -; clone_size: -; cdr3_aa: CASSLPGNTIYF; cdr3_nt: TGTGCCAGCAGCTTACCGGGAAACACCATATATTTT
v_call: TRBV3-1/TRBV3-2; j_call: TRBJ1-2; d_call: TRBD1; clone_size: -; cdr3_aa: CASTSKAGTGGGYTF; cdr3_nt: TGTGCCAGCACCTCCAAGGCAGGGACAGGGGGGGGCTACACCTTC
v_call: TRBV7-3; j_call: TRBJ2-2; d_call: -; clone_size: -; cdr3_aa: CASSLSGQAGAGELFF; cdr3_nt: TGTGCCAGCAGCTTATCCGGACAAGCCGGTGCCGGGGAGCTGTTTTTT
v_call: TRBV18; j_call: TRBJ1-1; d_call: -; clone_size: -; cdr3_aa: CASSRQENTEAFF; cdr3_nt: TGTGCCAGCTCAAGGCAGGAAAACACTGAAGCTTTCTTT
v_call: TRBV3-1/TRBV3-2; j_call: TRBJ1-1; d_call: -; clone_size: few; cdr3_aa: CASSQLGGDTEAFF; cdr3_nt: TGTGCCAGCAGCCAATTGGGGGGGGACACTGAAGCTTTCTTT
v_call: TRBV19; j_call: TRBJ1-1; d_call: -; clone_size: -; cdr3_aa: CASRRGTVNTEAFF; cdr3_nt: TGTGCCAGTCGAAGGGGTACGGTGAACACTGAAGCTTTCTTT
v_call: TRBV15; j_call: TRBJ2-3; d_call: TRBD1; clone_size: -; cdr3_aa: CATSRGQGGYTQYF; cdr3_nt: TGTGCCACCAGCAGAGGACAGGGTGGCTATACGCAGTATTTT
v_call: TRBV12-3/TRBV12-4; j_call: TRBJ2-7; d_call: -; clone_size: -; cdr3_aa: CVSGGTGRHEQYF; cdr3_nt: TGTGTTTCGGGAGGGACAGGGAGACACGAGCAGTACTTC
v_call: TRBV19; j_call: TRBJ1-1; d_call: -; clone_size: few; cdr3_aa: CASSSTGRTEAFF; cdr3_nt: TGTGCCAGTAGTTCCACAGGGCGCACTGAAGCTTTCTTT
v_call: TRBV5-1; j_call: TRBJ2-3; d_call: TRBD2; clone_size: once; cdr3_aa: CASSLVAGSTDTQYF; cdr3_nt: TGCGCCAGCAGCTTGGTAGCGGGTAGCACAGATACGCAGTATTTT
v_call: TRBV3-1/TRBV3-2; j_call: TRBJ1-2; d_call: -; clone_size: -; cdr3_aa: CASSRLAGGYGYTF; cdr3_nt: TGTGCCAGCAGCCGCCTGGCCGGGGGCTATGGCTACACCTTC
v_call: TRBV2; j_call: TRBJ2-7; d_call: TRBD1; clone_size: -; cdr3_aa: CASSPTGINTYEQYF; cdr3_nt: TGTGCCAGCAGTCCGACAGGGATCAACACCTACGAGCAGTACTTC
v_call: TRBV5-4; j_call: TRBJ2-1; d_call: TRBD2; clone_size: few; cdr3_aa: CASSLAGDNEQFF; cdr3_nt: TGTGCCAGCAGCCTGGCGGGGGACAATGAGCAGTTCTTC
v_call: TRBV21-1; j_call: TRBJ1-5; d_call: -; clone_size: few; cdr3_aa: CARAIPVRGGVGSNQPQHF; cdr3_nt: TGTGCCAGGGCTATACCCGTACGGGGGGGGGTCGGAAGCAATCAGCCCCAGCATTTT
v_call: TRBV27; j_call: TRBJ2-5; d_call: TRBD1; clone_size: -; cdr3_aa: CASSPQGSETQYF; cdr3_nt: TGTGCCAGCAGTCCACAGGGGTCAGAGACCCAGTACTTC
v_call: TRBV7-6; j_call: TRBJ1-2; d_call: -; clone_size: -; cdr3_aa: CASSPPPPQALYGYTF; cdr3_nt: TGTGCCAGCAGCCCCCCACCTCCGCAGGCCCTCTATGGCTACACCTTC
v_call: TRBV20-1; j_call: TRBJ2-7; d_call: -; clone_size: -; cdr3_aa: CSARLDYEQYF; cdr3_nt: TGCAGTGCTAGGCTAGATTACGAGCAGTACTTC
v_call: TRBV19; j_call: TRBJ1-2; d_call: TRBD1; clone_size: -; cdr3_aa: CARETGCDYGYTF; cdr3_nt: TGTGCCCGTGAGACAGGGTGCGACTATGGCTACACCTTC
v_call: TRBV3-1/TRBV3-2; j_call: TRBJ1-5; d_call: -; clone_size: -; cdr3_aa: CASSQAPDQPQHF; cdr3_nt: TGTGCCAGCAGCCAAGCCCCCGATCAGCCCCAGCATTTT
v_call: TRBV19; j_call: TRBJ1-1; d_call: -; clone_size: -; cdr3_aa: CASSMGRYMNTEAFF; cdr3_nt: TGTGCCAGTAGTATGGGCAGGTACATGAACACTGAAGCTTTCTTT
v_call: TRBV20-1; j_call: TRBJ2-5; d_call: TRBD1; clone_size: -; cdr3_aa: CSASYRGKETQYF; cdr3_nt: TGCAGTGCTAGTTACAGGGGAAAAGAGACCCAGTACTTC
v_call: TRBV3-1/TRBV3-2; j_call: TRBJ1-5; d_call: -; clone_size: -; cdr3_aa: CASSQRGGGNQPQHF; cdr3_nt: TGTGCCAGCAGCCAGAGGGGAGGAGGCAATCAGCCCCAGCATTTT
v_call: TRBV5-4; j_call: TRBJ1-1; d_call: TRBD1; clone_size: once; cdr3_aa: CASSQNRGTRNTEAFF; cdr3_nt: TGTGCCAGCAGCCAAAACAGGGGGACGAGGAACACTGAAGCTTTCTTT
v_call: TRBV19; j_call: TRBJ1-1; d_call: -; clone_size: few; cdr3_aa: CASSIMADTEAFF; cdr3_nt: TGTGCCAGTAGTATAATGGCGGACACTGAAGCTTTCTTT
v_call: TRBV7-3; j_call: TRBJ2-1; d_call: TRBD2; clone_size: -; cdr3_aa: CASSLSGGEQFF; cdr3_nt: TGTGCCAGCAGCTTAAGCGGGGGGGAGCAGTTCTTC
v_call: TRBV5-1; j_call: TRBJ2-1; d_call: TRBD2; clone_size: -; cdr3_aa: CASSLNWPSGGEHNEQFF; cdr3_nt: TGCGCCAGCAGCTTGAACTGGCCTAGCGGGGGAGAACACAATGAGCAGTTCTTC
v_call: TRBV6-5; j_call: TRBJ2-1; d_call: -; clone_size: once; cdr3_aa: CASSYSGASPNEQFF; cdr3_nt: TGTGCCAGCAGTTACTCGGGGGCTAGCCCCAATGAGCAGTTCTTC
v_call: TRBV6-5; j_call: TRBJ1-1; d_call: -; clone_size: -; cdr3_aa: CASSYSGSANTEAFF; cdr3_nt: TGTGCCAGCAGTTACTCCGGGTCGGCGAACACTGAAGCTTTCTTT
v_call: TRBV6-5; j_call: TRBJ1-5; d_call: -; clone_size: -; cdr3_aa: CASSPPGGNQPQHF; cdr3_nt: TGTGCCAGCAGTCCCCCTGGAGGCAATCAGCCCCAGCATTTT
v_call: TRBV5-5; j_call: TRBJ1-1; d_call: -; clone_size: -; cdr3_aa: CASSSGGEAFF; cdr3_nt: TGTGCCAGCAGCTCCGGGGGGGAAGCTTTCTTT
v_call: TRBV28; j_call: TRBJ1-6; d_call: -; clone_size: once; cdr3_aa: CASALGRQVNSPLHF; cdr3_nt: TGTGCCAGCGCGTTGGGAAGACAGGTGAATTCACCCCTCCACTTT
v_call: TRBV7-9; j_call: TRBJ1-5; d_call: TRBD1; clone_size: -; cdr3_aa: CASRGQGDQPQHF; cdr3_nt: TGTGCCAGCCGAGGACAGGGTGATCAGCCCCAGCATTTT
v_call: TRBV7-2; j_call: TRBJ2-5; d_call: -; clone_size: -; cdr3_aa: CASSLRGWGEKTQYF; cdr3_nt: TGTGCCAGCAGCTTAAGGGGTTGGGGGGAAAAGACCCAGTACTTC
v_call: TRBV30; j_call: TRBJ2-3; d_call: TRBD1; clone_size: -; cdr3_aa: CAWSLGTASTDTQYF; cdr3_nt: TGTGCCTGGAGCCTGGGGACAGCTAGCACAGATACGCAGTATTTT
v_call: TRBV6-6; j_call: TRBJ1-4; d_call: TRBD1; clone_size: -; cdr3_aa: CASSFSGTGVEKLFF; cdr3_nt: TGTGCCAGCAGTTTTTCCGGGACAGGGGTTGAAAAACTGTTTTTT
v_call: TRBV6-5; j_call: TRBJ1-2; d_call: -; clone_size: -; cdr3_aa: CASKPAGSGYTF; cdr3_nt: TGTGCCAGCAAACCCGCCGGTTCTGGCTACACCTTC
v_call: TRBV3-1/TRBV3-2; j_call: TRBJ2-1; d_call: TRBD2; clone_size: -; cdr3_aa: CASSLTSGRDEQFF; cdr3_nt: TGTGCCAGCAGTCTGACTAGCGGGAGGGATGAGCAGTTCTTC
v_call: TRBV18; j_call: TRBJ2-3; d_call: TRBD1; clone_size: -; cdr3_aa: CASSGTGGTDTQYF; cdr3_nt: TGTGCCAGCTCAGGGACAGGGGGCACAGATACGCAGTATTTT
v_call: TRBV7-9; j_call: TRBJ2-7; d_call: TRBD1; clone_size: -; cdr3_aa: CASSYAGTGGSYEQYF; cdr3_nt: TGTGCCAGCAGCTATGCGGGGACAGGGGGCTCCTACGAGCAGTACTTC
v_call: TRBV28; j_call: TRBJ1-4; d_call: -; clone_size: -; cdr3_aa: CASSLTATNEKLFF; cdr3_nt: TGTGCCAGCAGTTTAACTGCAACTAATGAAAAACTGTTTTTT
v_call: TRBV6-5; j_call: TRBJ2-7; d_call: TRBD1; clone_size: -; cdr3_aa: CASSYLGQAYEQYF; cdr3_nt: TGTGCCAGCAGTTACTTGGGACAGGCCTACGAGCAGTACTTC
v_call: TRBV7-9; j_call: TRBJ2-5; d_call: -; clone_size: once; cdr3_aa: CASSLGQGGGETQYF; cdr3_nt: TGTGCCAGCAGCCTCGGACAGGGAGGGGGAGAGACCCAGTACTTC
v_call: TRBV5-1; j_call: TRBJ2-1; d_call: TRBD2; clone_size: many; cdr3_aa: CASSLRLAHEQFF; cdr3_nt: TGCGCCAGCAGCCTTCGACTAGCACATGAGCAGTTCTTC
v_call: TRBV12-3/TRBV12-4; j_call: TRBJ1-2; d_call: -; clone_size: few; cdr3_aa: CASRGPNYGYTF; cdr3_nt: TGTGCCAGCAGGGGCCCTAACTATGGCTACACCTTC